This is a list of T cell receptor beta chains from one sample in a study of tumor and adjacent non-tumor tissue in lung cancer. TCRdb re-derived calls from the multiplex PCR reads in MiXCR, one entry per CDR3 protein. Of roughly 65,000 distinct CDR3 sequences in the sample, approximately 63% were seen once. Sequencing was carried out using lung tumor tissue. Receptor source: a middle-aged man with non-small cell lung cancer. CDR3s include the opening cysteine and the closing phenylalanine or tryptophan. The order of the fields is clone size, CDR3 length, V gene, D gene, J gene, CDR3 DNA, CDR3 protein. D genes are given only for firm matches. Clone size, where shown, is once, few, many, or a class for clones that have expanded.

few	13	TRBV5-1	.	TRBJ2-7	TGCGCCAGCAGTGACCGCAGCTCCTACGAGCAGTACTTC	CASSDRSSYEQYF
many	8	TRBV29-1	.	TRBJ1-5	TGCGGGGTTGGGCCCCAGCATTTT	CGVGPQHF
.	15	TRBV5-1	TRBD1	TRBJ1-1	TGCGCCAGCAGCTTGGCCTCGACAGGGTGGACTGAAGCTTTCTTT	CASSLASTGWTEAFF
.	15	TRBV20-1	TRBD1	TRBJ1-5	TGCAGTGCTGGGGGGGGACAGGTGGCAGATCAGCCCCAGCATTTT	CSAGGGQVADQPQHF
.	13	TRBV11-1	TRBD1	TRBJ1-1	TGTGTCAGCAGCCCCGGGACAGTGGATGAGGCTTTCTTT	CVSSPGTVDEAFF
many	17	TRBV6-6	TRBD1	TRBJ1-2	TGTGCCAGCAGTTACTCACAGGGGACCATCAGCCTCTATGGCTACACCTTC	CASSYSQGTISLYGYTF
many	16	TRBV4-1	.	TRBJ1-1	TGCGCCAGCAGCCCCATACGGGGGCGGGGGAACACTGAAGCTTTCTTT	CASSPIRGRGNTEAFF
.	15	TRBV20-1	.	TRBJ2-7	TGCAGTGCTAGATCTCATGCGGGCAGGAGCCACGAGCAGTACTTC	CSARSHAGRSHEQYF
.	13	TRBV19	.	TRBJ2-1	TGTGCCAGTAGTCAGGTTTCCTACAATGAGCAGTTCTTC	CASSQVSYNEQFF
many	15	TRBV11-2	.	TRBJ2-5	TGTGCCAGCAGCTTAGATGGCCTGGAGTATGAGACCCAGTACTTC	CASSLDGLEYETQYF
many	16	TRBV20-1	TRBD2	TRBJ2-1	TGCAGTGCTAGAGATTTACCTAGCGGGGGTAACAATGAGCAGTTCTTC	CSARDLPSGGNNEQFF
many	15	TRBV4-1	.	TRBJ2-7	TGCGCCAGCAGCCAGACACGATGGCTTCTCTACGAGCAGTACTTC	CASSQTRWLLYEQYF
.	17	TRBV4-1	TRBD2	TRBJ2-1	TGCGCCAACAGCCAGCCAGGACTAGCGGATTCCTACAATGAGCAGTTCTTT	CANSQPGLADSYNEQFF
.	16	TRBV6-6	.	TRBJ2-6	TGTGCCAGCAGTTACGGAGGGGGGACTGGGGCCAACATCCTGACTTTC	CASSYGGGTGANILTF
many	16	TRBV5-8	.	TRBJ1-2	TGTGCCAGCAGCTTGGACGAGGGGGTTCTCGACTATGGCTACACCTTC	CASSLDEGVLDYGYTF
.	15	TRBV12-3/TRBV12-4	.	TRBJ2-1	TGTGGCAGCAGTCCTTCAGGGAGCTCTTACAATGAGCAGTTCTTC	CGSSPSGSSYNEQFF
.	15	TRBV28	.	TRBJ2-7	TGTGCCAGCAGTTTAACAGCAACCCTCTCCTACAAGCAGTACTTC	CASSLTATLSYKQYF
few	16	TRBV30	.	TRBJ2-3	TGTGCCTGGAGTTCCGGGGGCTCGACCTTCCGAGATACGCAGTATTTT	CAWSSGGSTFRDTQYF
.	15	TRBV9	.	TRBJ1-1	TGTGCCAGCAGCCAGATGGACAGAAAGAACACTGAAGCTTTCTTT	CASSQMDRKNTEAFF
many	10	TRBV29-1	.	TRBJ2-7	TGCAGCGTTGCAGACTACGAGCAGTACTTC	CSVADYEQYF
.	14	TRBV11-3	.	TRBJ2-2	TGTGCCAGCAGCACCAACACGCGGGGCGGGGAGCTGTTCTTT	CASSTNTRGGELFF
.	14	TRBV12-3/TRBV12-4	.	TRBJ1-1	TGTGCCAGCAATTTGGACCAGGGAGATACTGAAGCTTTCTTT	CASNLDQGDTEAFF
many	12	TRBV6-5	.	TRBJ1-1	TGTGCCAGCAGTTCGCGGGACACTGAAGCTTTCTTT	CASSSRDTEAFF
many	15	TRBV13	.	TRBJ1-4	TGTGCCAGCAGCTTAGATGGGACCAGAAGCGGGAAACTGTTTTTT	CASSLDGTRSGKLFF
many	19	TRBV6-5	.	TRBJ1-6	TGTGCCAGCAGTTACGGAGGTCGTGGGGCAGGGACAAATAATTCACCCCTCCACTTT	CASSYGGRGAGTNNSPLHF
many	14	TRBV20-1	TRBD1	TRBJ2-1	TGCAGTGCCCTTGGGACAGTAATCTACAATGAGCAGTTCTTC	CSALGTVIYNEQFF
many	15	TRBV12-3/TRBV12-4	.	TRBJ1-5	TGTGCCAGCAGTTTAGGGGGGGCAGGCAATCAGCCCCAGCATTTT	CASSLGGAGNQPQHF
few	14	TRBV11-2	TRBD1	TRBJ2-7	TGTGCCAGCAGCGGGACAGGGAGTCGGTACGAGCAGTACTTC	CASSGTGSRYEQYF
few	13	TRBV20-1	TRBD2	TRBJ2-1	TGCAGTGCTAGAGACGGACTAGAAAATGAGCAGTTCTTC	CSARDGLENEQFF
.	14	TRBV5-4	.	TRBJ2-7	TGTGCCAGCAGCCCCAGGACGGGGGCCTGCGAGCAGTACTTC	CASSPRTGACEQYF
.	14	TRBV12-3/TRBV12-4	TRBD2	TRBJ2-1	TGTGCCAGCATTTTCGGGGGGGGGTATAATAAGCAGTTCTTC	CASIFGGGYNKQFF
.	15	TRBV6-6	.	TRBJ2-3	TGTGCCAGCAGCTACTCGAGGTCTGGCACAGATACGCAGTATTTT	CASSYSRSGTDTQYF
few	16	TRBV7-8	.	TRBJ2-3	TGTGCCAGCAGCTTAGTCAGCAGAACTAGCACAGATACGCAGTATTTT	CASSLVSRTSTDTQYF
.	14	TRBV11-2	.	TRBJ2-6	TGTGGCAACAGCTTGCAGGGTGGGGCCAACGTCCCGACTTTC	CGNSLQGGANVPTF
many	13	TRBV6-5	.	TRBJ2-5	TGTGCCAGCACCAGCCCGACAATAGGGACCCAGTACTTC	CASTSPTIGTQYF
.	17	TRBV9	TRBD1	TRBJ1-6	TGTGCCAGCAGCGCGACCGGGACAGGGGGCGCGGGCTCACCCCTCCACTTT	CASSATGTGGAGSPLHF
.	14	TRBV11-1	.	TRBJ2-2	TGTGCCAGCAGTTTTCATTGTCAGCCCGGGGAGCTGTTTTTT	CASSFHCQPGELFF
many	13	TRBV28	.	TRBJ1-1	TGTGCCAGCAGTTTATATGGGCGGACTGAAGCTTTCTTT	CASSLYGRTEAFF